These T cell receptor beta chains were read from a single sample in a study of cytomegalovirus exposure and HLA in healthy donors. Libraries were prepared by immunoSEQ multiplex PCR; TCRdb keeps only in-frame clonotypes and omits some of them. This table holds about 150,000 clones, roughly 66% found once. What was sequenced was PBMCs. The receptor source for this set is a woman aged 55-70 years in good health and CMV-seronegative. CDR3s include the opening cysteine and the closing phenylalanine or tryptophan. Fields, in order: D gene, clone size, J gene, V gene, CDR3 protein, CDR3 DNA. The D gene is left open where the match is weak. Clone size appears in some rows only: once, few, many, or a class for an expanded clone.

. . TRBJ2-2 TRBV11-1 CASSQEGFEGELFF TGTGCCAGCAGCCAGGAGGGGTTCGAGGGGGAGCTGTTTTTT
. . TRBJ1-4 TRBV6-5 CASRLALATNEKLFF TGTGCCAGCAGATTGGCCCTTGCAACTAATGAAAAACTGTTTTTT
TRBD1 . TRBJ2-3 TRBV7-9 CSSTPRTGAGDTQYF TGTTCCAGCACCCCCCGGACAGGGGCCGGAGATACGCAGTATTTT
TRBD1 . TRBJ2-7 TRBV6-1 CASRGTGSHEQYF TGTGCCAGCAGAGGGACAGGGTCCCACGAGCAGTACTTC
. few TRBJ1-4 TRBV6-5 CASSFSRLIREKLFF TGTGCCAGCAGTTTCTCTCGGTTGATCAGGGAAAAACTGTTTTTT
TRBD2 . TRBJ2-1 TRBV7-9 CASRDPQASGGQTYNEQFF TGTGCCAGCAGGGACCCACAGGCTAGCGGGGGCCAAACCTACAATGAGCAGTTCTTC
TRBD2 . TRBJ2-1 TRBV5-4 CASSATGTKPYNEQFF TGTGCCAGCAGCGCTACCGGGACTAAACCTTACAATGAGCAGTTCTTC
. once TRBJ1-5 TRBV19 CASTEQPFQPQHF TGTGCCAGTACGGAACAGCCATTTCAGCCCCAGCATTTT
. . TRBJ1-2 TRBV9 CASSAREGRGYGYTF TGTGCCAGCAGCGCCCGGGAGGGTAGGGGCTATGGCTACACCTTC
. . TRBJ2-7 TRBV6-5 CASSYSVRSYEQYF TGTGCCAGCAGTTACTCGGTACGGTCCTACGAGCAGTACTTC
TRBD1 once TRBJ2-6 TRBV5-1 CASSLGGDRGSSGANVLTF TGCGCCAGCAGCTTAGGAGGGGACAGGGGTTCCTCTGGGGCCAACGTCCTGACTTTC
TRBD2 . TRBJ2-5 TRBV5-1 CASSPGLAGGPETQYF TGCGCCAGCAGCCCGGGACTAGCGGGAGGGCCCGAGACCCAGTACTTC
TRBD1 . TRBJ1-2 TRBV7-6 CASSPSPQGAPGGYTF TGTGCCAGCAGCCCATCCCCCCAGGGGGCGCCTGGAGGCTACACCTTC
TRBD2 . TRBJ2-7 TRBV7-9 CASSPLGSGVHYEQYF TGTGCCAGCAGCCCCCTGGGTAGCGGGGTTCACTACGAGCAGTACTTC
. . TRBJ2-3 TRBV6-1 CASSEGVSGMPQYF TGTGCCAGCAGTGAAGGAGTTAGCGGCATGCCGCAGTATTTT
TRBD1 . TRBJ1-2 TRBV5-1 CASSSAGQGPLGYTF TGCGCCAGCAGCTCCGCCGGACAGGGCCCATTAGGCTACACCTTC
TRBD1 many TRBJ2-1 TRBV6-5 CASRKTGGFYNEQFF TGTGCCAGCAGGAAGACAGGGGGTTTTTACAATGAGCAGTTCTTC
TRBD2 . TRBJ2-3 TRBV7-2 CASSLLAGSQPSTWYF TGTGCCAGCAGCTTATTAGCGGGTTCCCAGCCTTCGACGTGGTATTTT
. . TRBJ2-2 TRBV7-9 CASSSRDRGTGELFF TGTGCCAGCAGCTCGCGGGACAGAGGCACCGGGGAGCTGTTTTTT
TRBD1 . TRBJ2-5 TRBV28 CASSPPTGAETQYF TGTGCCAGCAGTCCACCGACAGGGGCTGAGACCCAGTACTTC
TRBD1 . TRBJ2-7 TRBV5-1 CASSLAERVRGTYEQYF TGCGCCAGCAGCTTGGCTGAAAGGGTCAGGGGGACCTACGAGCAGTACTTC
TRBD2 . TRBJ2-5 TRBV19 CASSIAGGREQYF TGTGCCAGTAGTATAGCAGGCGGGAGAGAGCAGTACTTC
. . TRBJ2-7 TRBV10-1 CASSQERDMTYEQYF TGCGCCAGCTCCCAGGAGAGGGACATGACCTACGAGCAGTACTTC
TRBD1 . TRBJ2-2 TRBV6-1 CASRARDRGGELFF TGTGCCAGCAGGGCCCGGGACAGGGGCGGGGAGCTGTTTTTT
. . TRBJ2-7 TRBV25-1 CASSRGGGVEQYF TGTGCCAGCTCACGGGGCGGAGGGGTCGAGCAGTACTTC
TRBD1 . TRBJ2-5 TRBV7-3 CASSERQGRGETQYF TGTGCCAGCAGCGAACGACAGGGAAGGGGAGAGACCCAGTACTTC
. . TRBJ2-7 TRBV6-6 CASRVTTGEEYF TGTGCCAGCAGGGTAACAACGGGGGAGGAGTACTTC
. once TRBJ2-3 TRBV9 CASSVGSELAVHTQYF TGTGCCAGCAGCGTAGGCAGCGAGCTTGCCGTCCATACGCAGTATTTT
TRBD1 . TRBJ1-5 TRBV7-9 CASSTRQGGNQPQHF TGTGCCAGCAGCACCAGACAGGGGGGCAATCAGCCCCAGCATTTT
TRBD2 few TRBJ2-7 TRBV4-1 CASSQGPDSGSSYEQYF TGCGCCAGCAGCCAAGGGCCCGATAGCGGGAGCTCCTACGAGCAGTACTTC
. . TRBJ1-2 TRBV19 CASNQGYGYTF TGTGCCAGTAACCAGGGGTATGGCTACACCTTC
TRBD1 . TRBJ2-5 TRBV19 CASSPTGTGETQYF TGTGCCAGTAGCCCCACCGGGACAGGAGAGACCCAGTACTTC
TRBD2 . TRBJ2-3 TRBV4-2 CASSRGLAAQDTQYF TGTGCCAGCAGCCGAGGACTAGCGGCCCAAGATACGCAGTATTTT
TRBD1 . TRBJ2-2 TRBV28 CASKQGGNTGELFF TGTGCCAGCAAACAGGGGGGGAACACCGGGGAGCTGTTTTTT
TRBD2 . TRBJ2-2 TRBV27 CASKLAGVNTGELFF TGTGCCAGCAAATTAGCGGGAGTTAACACCGGGGAGCTGTTTTTT
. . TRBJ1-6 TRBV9 CASSVRAGPMPRKYSPLHF TGTGCCAGCAGCGTCCGAGCAGGGCCAATGCCGAGGAAGTATTCACCCCTCCACTTT
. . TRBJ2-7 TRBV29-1 CSVELDTTYEQYF TGCAGCGTTGAGTTGGACACGACTTACGAGCAGTACTTC
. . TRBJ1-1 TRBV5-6 CASSVAGSTEAFF TGTGCCAGCAGCGTCGCGGGCTCTACTGAAGCTTTCTTT
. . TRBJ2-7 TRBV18 CASSPQEYEQYF TGTGCCAGCTCACCACAGGAGTACGAGCAGTACTTC
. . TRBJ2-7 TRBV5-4 CASSLGREAYEQYF TGTGCCAGCAGCTTGGGCAGGGAAGCATACGAGCAGTACTTC
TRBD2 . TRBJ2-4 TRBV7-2 CASSLTGTSGSRAKNIQYF TGTGCCAGCAGCTTAACCGGGACTAGCGGGAGCCGGGCCAAAAACATTCAGTACTTC
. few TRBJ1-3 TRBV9 CASSATGHLSGNTIYF TGTGCCAGCAGTGCAACTGGACACCTCTCTGGAAACACCATATATTTT
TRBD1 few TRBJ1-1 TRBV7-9 CASSTGQENTEAFF TGTGCCAGCAGCACGGGACAGGAGAACACTGAAGCTTTCTTT
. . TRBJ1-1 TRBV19 CASSISIGRGPNTEAFF TGTGCCAGTAGTATATCAATAGGAAGGGGCCCAAACACTGAAGCTTTCTTT
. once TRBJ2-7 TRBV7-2 CASSLRGYEQYF TGTGCCAGCAGCTTAAGAGGGTACGAGCAGTACTTC
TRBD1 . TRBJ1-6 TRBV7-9 CASSPGQGGNSPLHF TGTGCCAGCAGCCCAGGACAGGGGGGAAATTCACCCCTCCACTTT
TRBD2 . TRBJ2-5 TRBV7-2 CASGAGGPAETQYF TGTGCCAGCGGGGCGGGGGGGCCGGCAGAGACCCAGTACTTC
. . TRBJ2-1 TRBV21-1 CASNHSVGTSGRPSSYNEQFF TGTGCCAGCAACCATTCAGTTGGGACTAGCGGGAGGCCGAGCTCCTACAATGAGCAGTTCTTC
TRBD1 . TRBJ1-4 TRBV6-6 CASSFFQGAPNEKLFF TGTGCCAGCAGTTTCTTCCAGGGGGCACCTAATGAAAAACTGTTTTTT
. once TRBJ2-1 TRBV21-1 CASSKRRGREFAGGVNEQFF TGTGCCAGCAGCAAAAGGCGGGGACGGGAGTTCGCGGGAGGGGTCAATGAGCAGTTCTTC
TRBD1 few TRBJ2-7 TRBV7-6 CASSPSPGTGPYEQYF TGTGCCAGCAGCCCGTCCCCCGGGACAGGGCCCTACGAGCAGTACTTC
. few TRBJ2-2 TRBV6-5 CASSYVQISNTGELFF TGTGCCAGCAGTTACGTCCAGATATCGAACACCGGGGAGCTGTTTTTT
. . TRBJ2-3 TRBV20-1 CSASRADTQYF TGCAGTGCTAGCAGGGCAGATACGCAGTATTTT
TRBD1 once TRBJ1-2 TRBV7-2 CASSPTGTVGGYTF TGTGCCAGCAGCCCGACCGGGACAGTTGGCGGCTACACCTTC
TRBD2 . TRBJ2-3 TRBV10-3 CAISDTTGTSGEATQYF TGTGCCATCAGTGACACTACCGGGACTAGCGGGGAAGCGACGCAGTATTTT
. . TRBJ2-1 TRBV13 CASSLRFDEQFF TGTGCCAGCAGTCTTCGTTTCGATGAGCAGTTCTTC
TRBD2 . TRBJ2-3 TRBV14 CASSQDSPSGSWSLLDTQYF TGTGCCAGCAGCCAAGATTCGCCTAGCGGGAGTTGGTCATTATTGGATACGCAGTATTTT
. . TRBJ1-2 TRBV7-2 CASSRQMELINYGYTF TGTGCCAGCAGCCGTCAGATGGAGCTAATCAACTATGGCTACACCTTC
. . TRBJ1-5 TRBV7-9 CASSPPGTGNQPQHF TGTGCCAGCAGCCCGCCCGGAACAGGGAATCAGCCCCAGCATTTT
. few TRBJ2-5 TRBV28 CASSLSGRGVSQETQYF TGTGCCAGCAGTTTATCTGGCAGGGGTGTCAGCCAAGAGACCCAGTACTTC